This TCR beta chain was captured in a study of T-cell reconstitution after alpha-beta-depleted transplantation in children. Study-level findings and limits: Most T-cell counts and diversity one year after the transplant came from T cells that were newly produced. There were some patients whose high TCRbeta diversity at day 60 came from surviving recipient T cells and thymic progenitors.

CDR1 SQVTM and CDR2 ANQGSEA come from the germline V gene. CDR3 length: 15 residues. In its sample, this clonotype was seen a few times. Its specificity is unknown. Germline is not matched at one junction end, which may reflect a read error. TCRbeta library construction was performed incorporating unique molecular identifiers. TCRdb called the PCR reads again in MiXCR, with one record for every CDR3 protein. Of about 580,000 distinct CDR3 sequences in the sample, 27% are singletons; the top ten hold under 45%. The sequenced sample was PBMCs, obtained before TCRalphabeta/CD19-depleted stem cell transplant. J is TRBJ2-7 and V is TRBV29-1, with 15 bases matching TRBD2. This TCR was recovered from a boy under two years old with Wiskott-Aldrich syndrome, due to receive a stem cell transplant. As DNA, the CDR3 is TGCACCGTTGAAGATGGGACTAGCGGGAGGTACGAGCAGTACTTC. The encoded protein is CTVEDGTSGRYEQYF.